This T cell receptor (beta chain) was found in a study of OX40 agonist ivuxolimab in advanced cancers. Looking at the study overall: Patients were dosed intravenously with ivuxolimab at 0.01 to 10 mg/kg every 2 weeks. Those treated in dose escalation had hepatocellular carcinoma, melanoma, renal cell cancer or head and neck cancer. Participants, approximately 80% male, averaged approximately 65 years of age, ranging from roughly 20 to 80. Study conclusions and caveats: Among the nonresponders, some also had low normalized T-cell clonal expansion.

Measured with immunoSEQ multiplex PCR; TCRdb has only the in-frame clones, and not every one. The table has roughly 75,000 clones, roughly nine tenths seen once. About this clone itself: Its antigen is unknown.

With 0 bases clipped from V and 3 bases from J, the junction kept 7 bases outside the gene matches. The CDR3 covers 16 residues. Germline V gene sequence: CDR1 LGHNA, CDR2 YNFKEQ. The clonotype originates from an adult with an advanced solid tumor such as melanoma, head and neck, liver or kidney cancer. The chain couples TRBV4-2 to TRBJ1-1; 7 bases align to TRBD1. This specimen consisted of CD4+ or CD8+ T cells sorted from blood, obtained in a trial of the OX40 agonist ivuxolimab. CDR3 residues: CASSQEGGGLDTEAFF. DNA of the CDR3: TGTGCCAGCAGCCAAGAAGGGGGCGGGCTCGACACTGAAGCTTTCTTT.